Listed below are T cell receptor beta chains from one sample, sequenced in a study of T-cell reconstitution after alpha-beta-depleted transplantation in children. TCRdb analysed the PCR reads with MiXCR anew, one entry per CDR3 protein. The sample lists about 210,000 distinct CDR3 sequences; 17% were seen once. The source was PBMCs, mostly from graft donor cells, collected 360 days after TCRalphabeta/CD19-depleted stem cell transplant. The receptors stem from a male patient aged 2-15 years who had a stem cell transplant for acute lymphoblastic leukemia, so the T cells may come from the graft donor. Each CDR3 is given with its conserved first and last residue. Each record gives: CDR3 protein, CDR3 DNA, D gene, CDR3 length, V gene, J gene, clone size. A D gene is named only where the DNA matches it firmly. Rows give clone size only sometimes, using once, few, many, or a class for an expanded clone.

CDR3: CATIGATNYGYTF
DNA: TGTGCCACCATCGGGGCCACTAACTATGGCTACACCTTC
D: -
length: 13
V: TRBV24-1
J: TRBJ1-2
size: -

CDR3: CASSRGHSYEQYF
DNA: TGTGCCAGCAGCCGTGGACACTCTTACGAGCAGTACTTC
D: -
length: 13
V: TRBV3-1
J: TRBJ2-7
size: many

CDR3: CATSRGLNTEAFF
DNA: TGTGCCACCAGCAGAGGACTGAACACTGAAGCTTTCTTT
D: -
length: 13
V: TRBV15
J: TRBJ1-1
size: -

CDR3: CAIRTRDSVPTGELFF
DNA: TGTGCCATCAGGACGCGCGATTCAGTTCCCACCGGGGAGCTGTTTTTT
D: -
length: 16
V: TRBV10-3
J: TRBJ2-2
size: many

CDR3: CASREHGTPNTGELFF
DNA: TGTGCCAGCAGAGAACACGGGACACCGAACACCGGGGAGCTGTTTTTT
D: -
length: 16
V: TRBV6-1
J: TRBJ2-2
size: -

CDR3: CASSFRVGGDSQHF
DNA: TGTGCCAGCAGTTTTCGTGTTGGCGGAGACTCCCAGCATTTT
D: -
length: 14
V: TRBV12-3/TRBV12-4
J: TRBJ1-5
size: -

CDR3: CATSRDVAGMDVPSTDTQYF
DNA: TGTGCCACCAGCAGAGATGTGGCAGGGATGGACGTTCCTAGCACAGATACGCAGTATTTT
D: -
length: 20
V: TRBV15
J: TRBJ2-3
size: few

CDR3: CASSPFTGSQTNEQFF
DNA: TGTGCCAGCAGCCCCTTTACAGGGAGCCAAACCAATGAGCAGTTCTTC
D: -
length: 16
V: TRBV11-2
J: TRBJ2-1
size: many

CDR3: CASSSGGRSYEQYF
DNA: TGTGCCAGCAGTTCCGGCGGGAGATCCTACGAGCAGTACTTC
D: TRBD2
length: 14
V: TRBV6-5
J: TRBJ2-7
size: -

CDR3: CASSLTAGSYEQYF
DNA: TGTGCCAGCAGTTTAACAGCCGGCAGCTACGAGCAGTACTTC
D: -
length: 14
V: TRBV27
J: TRBJ2-7
size: many

CDR3: CASSLGRLEYNSPLHF
DNA: TGTGCCAGCAGTTTGGGTAGGCTGGAGTATAATTCACCCCTCCACTTT
D: -
length: 16
V: TRBV27
J: TRBJ1-6
size: -

CDR3: CASSLFRDPDTQYF
DNA: TGTGCCAGCAGCTTGTTCAGGGATCCAGATACGCAGTATTTT
D: -
length: 14
V: TRBV11-2
J: TRBJ2-3
size: -

CDR3: CASSPTVGGSRGNEQFF
DNA: TGTGCCAGCAGCCCAACAGTAGGCGGGAGTAGGGGCAATGAGCAGTTCTTC
D: TRBD2
length: 17
V: TRBV7-9
J: TRBJ2-1
size: few

CDR3: CASSKGQLGQPQHF
DNA: TGTGCCAGCAGTAAAGGACAGTTGGGTCAGCCCCAGCATTTT
D: -
length: 14
V: TRBV2
J: TRBJ1-5
size: few

CDR3: CAISERQNTGELFF
DNA: TGTGCCATCAGTGAGCGACAGAACACCGGGGAGCTGTTTTTT
D: -
length: 14
V: TRBV10-3
J: TRBJ2-2
size: -

CDR3: CASSPPGLAGGTYEQYF
DNA: TGTGCCAGCTCACCACCTGGACTAGCGGGGGGGACCTACGAGCAGTACTTC
D: TRBD2
length: 17
V: TRBV18
J: TRBJ2-7
size: -

CDR3: CAWSVQWGASGSYNEQFF
DNA: TGTGCCTGGAGTGTACAGTGGGGGGCTAGCGGGAGCTACAATGAGCAGTTCTTC
D: TRBD2
length: 18
V: TRBV30
J: TRBJ2-1
size: -

CDR3: CANGKGDEETQYF
DNA: TGTGCCAATGGGAAGGGGGACGAAGAGACCCAGTACTTC
D: -
length: 13
V: TRBV10-3
J: TRBJ2-5
size: -

CDR3: CASRKRPTMNTEAFF
DNA: TGTGCCAGCAGGAAAAGACCTACGATGAACACTGAAGCTTTCTTT
D: -
length: 15
V: TRBV3-1
J: TRBJ1-1
size: -

CDR3: CSARDSGNQPQHF
DNA: TGCAGTGCTAGAGATTCTGGGAATCAGCCCCAGCATTTT
D: -
length: 13
V: TRBV20-1
J: TRBJ1-5
size: -

CDR3: CASSPRDSQETDTQYF
DNA: TGCGCCAGCAGCCCACGGGACAGTCAGGAGACAGATACGCAGTATTTT
D: TRBD1
length: 16
V: TRBV5-1
J: TRBJ2-3
size: many

CDR3: CASSPGSEYTGELFF
DNA: TGTGCCAGCTCACCTGGATCAGAATACACCGGGGAGCTGTTTTTT
D: -
length: 15
V: TRBV18
J: TRBJ2-2
size: -

CDR3: CASSPRTEVGELFF
DNA: TGTGCCAGCAGCCCCCGGACAGAGGTCGGGGAGCTGTTTTTT
D: -
length: 14
V: TRBV7-2
J: TRBJ2-2
size: few

CDR3: CASSLDIGQGAEQYF
DNA: TGTGCCAGCAGCTTAGATATCGGTCAGGGGGCCGAGCAGTACTTC
D: TRBD1
length: 15
V: TRBV11-2
J: TRBJ2-7
size: few

CDR3: CAGTQGGPYEQYF
DNA: TGTGCCGGGACACAGGGGGGTCCCTACGAGCAGTACTTC
D: TRBD1
length: 13
V: TRBV6-1
J: TRBJ2-7
size: -

CDR3: CASSLRTWWREQYF
DNA: TGTGCCAGCAGCCTAAGGACTTGGTGGAGGGAGCAGTACTTC
D: -
length: 14
V: TRBV3-1
J: TRBJ2-7
size: -

CDR3: CASSPSSGANVLTF
DNA: TGTGCCAGCAGTCCAAGCTCTGGGGCCAACGTCCTGACTTTC
D: -
length: 14
V: TRBV6-1
J: TRBJ2-6
size: -

CDR3: CASSLGTGGDAYQETQYF
DNA: TGTGCCAGCAGTCTTGGGACAGGGGGCGATGCGTACCAAGAGACCCAGTACTTC
D: TRBD1
length: 18
V: TRBV12-3/TRBV12-4
J: TRBJ2-5
size: -

CDR3: CATSRDRVSYEQYF
DNA: TGTGCCACCAGCCGGGACAGGGTTTCCTACGAGCAGTACTTC
D: TRBD1
length: 14
V: TRBV25-1
J: TRBJ2-7
size: many

CDR3: CASSLPASSRGGLETQYF
DNA: TGTGCCAGCAGCTTGCCCGCGTCGTCCAGGGGAGGTTTGGAGACCCAGTACTTC
D: -
length: 18
V: TRBV5-6
J: TRBJ2-5
size: few

CDR3: CATSTSGGTQETQYF
DNA: TGTGCCACCAGCACTAGCGGGGGGACACAAGAGACCCAGTACTTC
D: TRBD2
length: 15
V: TRBV15
J: TRBJ2-5
size: -

CDR3: CASSDGTEHQPQHF
DNA: TGTGCCAGCAGCGACGGGACAGAGCATCAGCCCCAGCATTTT
D: TRBD1
length: 14
V: TRBV2
J: TRBJ1-5
size: -

CDR3: CASSLGLAARYNEQFF
DNA: TGTGCCAGCAGCTTAGGCCTAGCGGCCAGATACAATGAGCAGTTCTTC
D: TRBD2
length: 16
V: TRBV7-2
J: TRBJ2-1
size: -

CDR3: CATTEGGPTYEQYF
DNA: TGTGCCACCACGGAAGGGGGGCCTACCTACGAGCAGTACTTC
D: -
length: 14
V: TRBV10-3
J: TRBJ2-7
size: -

CDR3: CASSLATGGRQETQYF
DNA: TGTGCCAGCAGCTTGGCGACGGGAGGTCGGCAAGAGACCCAGTACTTC
D: TRBD2
length: 16
V: TRBV5-4
J: TRBJ2-5
size: -

CDR3: CAWNFGLSSEQYF
DNA: TGTGCCTGGAATTTCGGACTGTCTTCAGAGCAGTACTTC
D: -
length: 13
V: TRBV30
J: TRBJ2-7
size: many

CDR3: CATSRDPRAYNEQFF
DNA: TGTGCCACCAGCAGAGATCCCAGGGCTTACAATGAGCAGTTCTTC
D: -
length: 15
V: TRBV15
J: TRBJ2-1
size: -

CDR3: CASSQRGDHYEQYF
DNA: TGTGCCAGCAGCCAACGGGGAGACCACTACGAGCAGTACTTC
D: -
length: 14
V: TRBV4-2
J: TRBJ2-7
size: few

CDR3: CASRGLAGGPGEQFF
DNA: TGTGCCAGCAGAGGACTAGCGGGGGGCCCTGGTGAGCAGTTCTTC
D: TRBD2
length: 15
V: TRBV12-3/TRBV12-4
J: TRBJ2-1
size: few

CDR3: CASSFPGYNEQFF
DNA: TGTGCCAGCAGTTTCCCGGGGTACAATGAGCAGTTCTTC
D: -
length: 13
V: TRBV28
J: TRBJ2-1
size: few

CDR3: CASTMRGAGTDTQYF
DNA: TGTGCCAGCACCATGCGGGGGGCCGGGACAGATACGCAGTATTTT
D: TRBD2
length: 15
V: TRBV7-2
J: TRBJ2-3
size: -

CDR3: CATSRRSGYNEQFF
DNA: TGTGCCACCAGCAGGAGGTCGGGGTACAATGAGCAGTTCTTC
D: -
length: 14
V: TRBV15
J: TRBJ2-1
size: few

CDR3: CASSFQQDNTEAFF
DNA: TGTGCCAGCAGTTTTCAACAGGATAACACTGAAGCTTTCTTT
D: -
length: 14
V: TRBV12-3/TRBV12-4
J: TRBJ1-1
size: few

CDR3: CASSIESYEQYF
DNA: TGTGCCAGCAGCATAGAGTCCTACGAGCAGTACTTC
D: -
length: 12
V: TRBV7-2
J: TRBJ2-7
size: few

CDR3: CASSLGGLKETQYF
DNA: TGCGCCAGCAGCTTGGGGGGACTGAAAGAGACCCAGTACTTC
D: -
length: 14
V: TRBV5-1
J: TRBJ2-5
size: few

CDR3: CATSDSGVKEQFF
DNA: TGTGCCACCAGTGATTCCGGGGTAAAGGAGCAGTTCTTC
D: -
length: 13
V: TRBV24-1
J: TRBJ2-1
size: many

CDR3: CASCAGLQETQYF
DNA: TGCGCCAGCTGCGCCGGCCTACAAGAGACCCAGTACTTC
D: -
length: 13
V: TRBV5-1
J: TRBJ2-5
size: once

CDR3: CASTQAVLYGQGKYNEQFF
DNA: TGTGCCAGCACCCAAGCAGTCCTTTATGGACAGGGAAAATACAATGAGCAGTTCTTC
D: TRBD1
length: 19
V: TRBV3-1
J: TRBJ2-1
size: -

CDR3: CASSVEGQGAYEQYF
DNA: TGTGCCAGCAGCGTAGAGGGACAGGGGGCCTACGAGCAGTACTTT
D: TRBD1
length: 15
V: TRBV9
J: TRBJ2-7
size: -

CDR3: CSARDARGLNEQYF
DNA: TGCAGTGCTAGAGACGCCAGGGGGCTTAACGAGCAGTACTTC
D: TRBD1
length: 14
V: TRBV20-1
J: TRBJ2-7
size: -

CDR3: CASSPSYRRSVQETQYF
DNA: TGTGCCAGCAGCCCGTCTTACAGGAGGTCGGTTCAAGAGACCCAGTACTTC
D: -
length: 17
V: TRBV4-2
J: TRBJ2-5
size: -

CDR3: CASSSQPQHF
DNA: TGCGCCAGCAGTAGTCAGCCCCAGCATTTT
D: -
length: 10
V: TRBV5-1
J: TRBJ1-5
size: -